A selection of T cell receptor beta chains follows, all from one sample in a study of blood T cells in healthy people across ages. Using its own MiXCR run on the 5' RACE reads, TCRdb lists one record per CDR3 protein. This table holds about a million distinct CDR3 sequences, 45% to 60% found once. The sample taken for sequencing was blood. Receptor source: a woman in her sixties in good health. Each CDR3 is given with its conserved first and last residue. D genes are given only for firm matches. Some rows mark clone size as missing; the rest say once, few, many or name a class of expanded clone.

TRBV9	-	TRBJ2-1	-	TGTGCCAGCAGCGGAGAACGGAACAATGAGCAGTTCTTC	CASSGERNNEQFF
TRBV28	-	TRBJ2-1	-	TGTGCCAGCAGTTGGGGCCTATCGAACAATGAGCAGTTCTTC	CASSWGLSNNEQFF
TRBV29-1	-	TRBJ1-1	-	TGCAGCGTACAGGGAAGCGGCACTGAAGCTTTCTTT	CSVQGSGTEAFF
TRBV30	TRBD1	TRBJ2-5	-	TGTGCCTGGAGAACCCGGGACAGACCGTTCAATGAGCAGTACTTC	CAWRTRDRPFNEQYF
TRBV30	TRBD2	TRBJ2-3	few	TGTGCCTGGGTAGCGGGTATCCATTTCTCAGATACGCAGTATTTT	CAWVAGIHFSDTQYF
TRBV9	-	TRBJ2-1	few	TGTGCCAGCAGCGTAGGGGCTAGCTCCTACAATGAGCAGTTCTTC	CASSVGASSYNEQFF
TRBV11-2	-	TRBJ2-5	once	TGTGCCAGCAGCTTAGAGGACCTAACTGGGGAGCAGTACTTC	CASSLEDLTGEQYF
TRBV5-1	-	TRBJ2-1	-	TGCGCCAGCAGCTTGGGCCAGGGGAGGGTCAATGAGCAGTTCTTC	CASSLGQGRVNEQFF
TRBV20-1	TRBD1	TRBJ1-2	-	TGCAGTGCTAGAGAGACAGGGGGCTGGGGCTACACCTTC	CSARETGGWGYTF
TRBV12-5	TRBD2	TRBJ2-3	-	TGTGCTAGTGGCACCCTAGCGGGAGGGAATACAGATACGCAGTATTTT	CASGTLAGGNTDTQYF
TRBV4-1	-	TRBJ1-5	-	TGCGCCAGCAGCCAAGGGTTCCAGGGAGCGTATAGCAATCAGCCCCAGCATTTT	CASSQGFQGAYSNQPQHF
TRBV9	TRBD1	TRBJ2-7	-	TGTGCCAGCAGCGCCGGGACAGGGCTCCCCTACGAGCAGTACTTC	CASSAGTGLPYEQYF
TRBV12-3/TRBV12-4	TRBD1	TRBJ2-5	-	TGTGCCAGCAGTTCGTTGGGACAGGGGAAGTTCGAGACCCAGTACTTC	CASSSLGQGKFETQYF
TRBV6-2/TRBV6-3	-	TRBJ2-3	-	TGTGCCAGCAGTTATGATGAACGGGCTGGTGATACGCAGTATTTT	CASSYDERAGDTQYF
TRBV5-1	-	TRBJ2-3	-	TGCGCCAGCAGCTTCCGTGGGAAGGGCACAGATACGCAGTATTTT	CASSFRGKGTDTQYF
TRBV6-2/TRBV6-3	-	TRBJ2-5	-	TGTGCCAGCAGGAGGGACGTAGAGACCCAGTACTTC	CASRRDVETQYF
TRBV7-8	TRBD2	TRBJ2-3	-	TGTGCCAGAAGCTTAGTGGGACTAGAAACAGATACGCAGTATTTT	CARSLVGLETDTQYF
TRBV20-1	-	TRBJ2-6	-	TGCAGTGTTAGTCCGGCCAGCTTCTCTGGGGCCAACGTCCTGACTTTC	CSVSPASFSGANVLTF
TRBV5-1	TRBD1	TRBJ2-7	-	TGCGCCAGCAGCAGGACCCGACAGGGGGGTCGCTACGAGCAGTACTTC	CASSRTRQGGRYEQYF
TRBV20-1	-	TRBJ2-3	-	TGCAGTGCTAGAGATCGCAAGACTCTAGACTTAGATACGCAGTATTTT	CSARDRKTLDLDTQYF
TRBV7-3	-	TRBJ2-3	-	TGTGCCAGCAGCTCGGGACTGGACCTCCAGACAGATACGCAGTATTTT	CASSSGLDLQTDTQYF
TRBV20-1	TRBD2	TRBJ2-1	-	TGCAGTGCTAGAAGGGGACTAGCGGGTGGCGAGCAGTTCTTC	CSARRGLAGGEQFF
TRBV5-1	TRBD2	TRBJ2-1	-	TGCGCCAGCAGCCGGACTAGCGTACAGTTCTTC	CASSRTSVQFF
TRBV6-2/TRBV6-3	-	TRBJ2-7	-	TGTGCCAGCAGGACCGGGACGGTTCTATTAACGGCCTACGAGCAGTACTTC	CASRTGTVLLTAYEQYF
TRBV12-3/TRBV12-4	-	TRBJ2-1	many	TGTGCCAGCAGTCTCGTCAGAGAGCAGTTCTTC	CASSLVREQFF
TRBV29-1	-	TRBJ2-5	few	TGCAGCGTTGTGAAAGAGACCCAGTACTTC	CSVVKETQYF
TRBV25-1	TRBD2	TRBJ2-4	-	TGTGCCAGCAGTGAAGGGAGGGGTATGATGACCAAAAACATTCAGTACTTC	CASSEGRGMMTKNIQYF
TRBV10-3	TRBD2	TRBJ2-1	-	TGTGCCATCAGTGGAGCGGCGGGAGGCTCCTACAATGAGCAGTTCTTC	CAISGAAGGSYNEQFF
TRBV29-1	-	TRBJ1-2	-	TGCAGCGTTGAGAAGATCTATGATGGCTACACCTTC	CSVEKIYDGYTF
TRBV12-3/TRBV12-4	TRBD1	TRBJ1-2	-	TGTGCCAGCAGGGCAGACAGGGCGTATGGCTACACCTTC	CASRADRAYGYTF
TRBV3-1	-	TRBJ2-7	many	TGTGCCAGCAGCCTGGGACTTGGCGTAGGCGAGCAGTACTTC	CASSLGLGVGEQYF
TRBV7-9	-	TRBJ1-1	-	TGTGCCAGCAGCTCCCCCCCAACAGGGAACACTGAAGCTTTCTTT	CASSSPPTGNTEAFF
TRBV20-1	-	TRBJ2-3	few	TGCAGTGCTAGTGCAAGGTCGGCGGGGCGCACAGATACGCAGTATTTT	CSASARSAGRTDTQYF
TRBV12-3/TRBV12-4	TRBD1	TRBJ2-7	few	TGTGCCAGCAGGGGACAGACGGCCTACGAGCAGTACTTC	CASRGQTAYEQYF
TRBV12-3/TRBV12-4	TRBD2	TRBJ2-1	-	TGTGCCAGCAGTTCGAGGACTAGCCCCCACAATGAGCAGTTCTTC	CASSSRTSPHNEQFF
TRBV9	TRBD1	TRBJ2-7	-	TGTGCCAGCAGCCCTGGGACAGGGGGCTTCGACGAGCAGTACTTC	CASSPGTGGFDEQYF
TRBV20-1	-	TRBJ1-2	-	TGCAGTGCTAGAGGAGGGGGGGTTACTAACTATGGCTACACCTTC	CSARGGGVTNYGYTF
TRBV5-1	-	TRBJ2-7	once	TGCGCCAGCAGCTTCGGGGACTCCAAACCCCACAAGCAGTACTTC	CASSFGDSKPHKQYF
TRBV20-1	-	TRBJ2-5	-	TGCAGTGCTCGTCGGGACGGGAGCGGGGAGACCCAGTACTTC	CSARRDGSGETQYF
TRBV5-1	TRBD2	TRBJ2-6	-	TGCGCCAGCACCCCACTAGCGGGAGCTGGCGGGGCCAACGTCCTGACTTTC	CASTPLAGAGGANVLTF
TRBV20-1	TRBD1	TRBJ1-1	-	TGCAGTGCTAGACCGGCACAGGGGTCGGGGACTGAAGCTTTCTTT	CSARPAQGSGTEAFF
TRBV4-1	TRBD1	TRBJ2-7	-	TGCGCCAGCAGCCGAGAAGGCGGGACAGGGGTACTTCTCGAGCAGTACTTC	CASSREGGTGVLLEQYF